This T cell receptor (beta chain) came from a study of blood T cell repertoires in COVID-19 (TCRdb year 2020). Regarding the research as a whole: The collaborator samples originated in the United States, Italy and Spain and spanned the acute and convalescent phases of COVID-19. Nearly every sample came with metadata listing a de-identified subject ID, COVID-19 status, age in years and sex. Where available, HLA class I and class II types were obtained from metadata supplied by the sample provider rather than from assay-based typing. The repertoires were released in a freely available public database meant as a resource for research on the immune response to SARS-CoV-2. Samples came from the ongoing ImmuneRACE study (first 160 participants) plus 1,254 subjects from 6 global collaborators. The dataset comprised deeply sampled blood TCRbeta repertoires from subjects exposed to, actively infected with, or recovered from COVID-19. The prospective study material was composed of cDNA or gDNA derived from T cells, B-cell-depleted T cells, or PBMCs.

Whole blood was collected in K2EDTA tubes by collaborating institutions according to the institutions' own protocols. Collaborator samples were shipped for TCRbeta analysis as frozen whole blood, isolated PBMCs, or DNA extracted from either sample type. On this clone: Its antigen is still unknown. No base quality values were provided; no much bigger clone lies one nucleotide off.

TCRbeta CDR3 regions were amplified from genomic DNA using the immunoSEQ Assay, a bias-controlled multiplex PCR. For the original study's pipeline: Nucleated cell counts per sample were estimated from amplification of reference gene primers within the assay. To quantify the absolute abundance of each unique TCRbeta CDR3 rearrangement, sequence reads were collapsed and filtered. For each sample, productive Simpson clonality was calculated as the square root of Simpson's diversity index across productive rearrangements. TCRdb retrieved this table from immuneACCESS and kept in-frame rearrangements only. Not all clones are present; in checked studies, unresolved V genes account for under half, and no reason is known for the remainder. That table gives V, J and clone size, and the DNA gave D and trimming. The sample table contains fewer than 95,000 clones; only one count was recorded for approximately 92% of them. Of the sample, around 0.8% falls within the top ten clones.

Summary of the overall study and its limitations: Clinical and demographic metadata were provided uncurated, with the amount varying by source and participant.

The sequence was obtained from an elderly woman with acute or convalescent COVID-19. The sequencing sample was made of peripheral blood.

The base sequence is TGTGCCAGCAGTTTATCCTGGACTAGAACAGATACGCAGTATTTT. Translated, this is CASSLSWTRTDTQYF. In this chain, TRBV28 is recombined with TRBJ2-3, and 7 bases in between align with TRBD2. From the cysteine up to the phenylalanine, the CDR3 has a length of 15 residues. The DNA shown is the 45-base CDR3, in frame from base 1. Via the germline V gene, CDR1 is MDHEN and CDR2 SYDVKM. V loses 1 base at its end and J loses 3 bases; junction bases beyond the gene matches: 4. The entire variable domain, with the stretches around the CDR3 drawn from the reference TRBV28 and TRBJ2-3 proteins, is DVKVTQSSRYLVKRTGEKVFLECVQDMDHENMFWYRQDPGLGLRLIYFSYDVKMKEKGDIPEGYSVSREKKERFSLILESASTNQTSMYLCASSLSWTRTDTQYFGPGTRLTVL.